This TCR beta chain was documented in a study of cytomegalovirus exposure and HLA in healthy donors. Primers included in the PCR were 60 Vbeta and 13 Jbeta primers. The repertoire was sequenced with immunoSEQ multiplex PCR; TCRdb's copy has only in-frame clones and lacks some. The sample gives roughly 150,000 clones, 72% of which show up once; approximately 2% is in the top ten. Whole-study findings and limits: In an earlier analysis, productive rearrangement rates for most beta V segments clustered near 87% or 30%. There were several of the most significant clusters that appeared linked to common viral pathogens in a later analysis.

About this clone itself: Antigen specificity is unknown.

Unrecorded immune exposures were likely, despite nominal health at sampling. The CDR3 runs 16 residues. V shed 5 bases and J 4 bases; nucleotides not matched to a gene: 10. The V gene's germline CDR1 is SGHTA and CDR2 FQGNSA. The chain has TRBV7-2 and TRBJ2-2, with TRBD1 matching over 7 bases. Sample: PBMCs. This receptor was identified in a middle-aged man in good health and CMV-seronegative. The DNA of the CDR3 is TGTGCCAGCAGCCTCCAGGGGGAGTTGGGCACCGGGGAGCTGTTTTTT. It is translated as CASSLQGELGTGELFF. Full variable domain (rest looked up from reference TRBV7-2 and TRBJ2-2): GAGVSQSPSNKVTEKGKDVELRCDPISGHTALYWYRQSLGQGLEFLIYFQGNSAPDKSGLPSDRFSAERTGGSVSTLTIQRTQQEDSAVYLCASSLQGELGTGELFFGEGSRLTVL.